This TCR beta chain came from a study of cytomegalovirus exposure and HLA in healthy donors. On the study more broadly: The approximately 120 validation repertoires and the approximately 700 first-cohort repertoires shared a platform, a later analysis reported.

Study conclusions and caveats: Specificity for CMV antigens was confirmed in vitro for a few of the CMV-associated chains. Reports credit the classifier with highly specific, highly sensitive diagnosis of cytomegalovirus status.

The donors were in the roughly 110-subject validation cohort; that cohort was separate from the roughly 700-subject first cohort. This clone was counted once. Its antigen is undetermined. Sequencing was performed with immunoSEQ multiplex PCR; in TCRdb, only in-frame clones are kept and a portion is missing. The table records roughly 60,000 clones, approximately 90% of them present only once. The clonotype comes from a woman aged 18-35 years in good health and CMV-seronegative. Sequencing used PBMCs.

For the CDR3, the DNA is TGTGCCAGTAGTGACAGGGCCTCCAATGAGCAGTTCTTC. It is translated as CASSDRASNEQFF. The rearrangement links TRBV19 to TRBJ2-1; TRBD1 matches 7 bases. Germline V lookup: CDR1 LNHDA, CDR2 SQIVND (reference sequence). With 5 bases clipped from V and 6 bases from J, the junction kept 4 bases outside the gene matches. The CDR3 loop spans 13 amino acids.